These T cell receptor beta chains were read from a single sample in a study of PD-1 blockade in classical Hodgkin lymphoma. Produced via immunoSEQ multiplex PCR; TCRdb's table is partial and in-frame only. Of around 25,000 clones listed, roughly three quarters are singletons. The sample in question was peripheral blood mononuclear cells (PBMCs), obtained at baseline. These receptors were collected from a human donor with classical Hodgkin lymphoma. CDR3s include the opening cysteine and the closing phenylalanine or tryptophan. The D gene is left open where the match is weak. Only part of the rows carry a size: once, few, many, or a class if the clone is expanded.

cdr3_nt | cdr3_aa | j_call | v_call | d_call | clone_size
TGTGCCAGCAGCGGGGGAACGTACCAAGAGACCCAGTACTTC | CASSGGTYQETQYF | TRBJ2-5 | TRBV9 | NA | NA
TGTGCCAGCAGCCAAGATAGAACTTTGGCTAATGAAAAACTGTTTTTT | CASSQDRTLANEKLFF | TRBJ1-4 | TRBV4-2 | NA | NA
TGTGCCAGCAGCCCCAAGGGACAGGCGTACTCCTACGAGCAGTACTTC | CASSPKGQAYSYEQYF | TRBJ2-7 | TRBV9 | TRBD1 | NA
TGCGCCAGCAGCCAAGATAGGTGGGAAGGAGATACGCAGTATTTT | CASSQDRWEGDTQYF | TRBJ2-3 | TRBV4-3 | NA | NA
TGTGCCAGCAGCTTTTGGACACAGGCTATTTACGAGCAGTACTTC | CASSFWTQAIYEQYF | TRBJ2-7 | TRBV5-6 | NA | few
TGTGCCAGCAGTTACTCGGGCGGGGCCTTTTTGGAGACCCAGTACTTC | CASSYSGGAFLETQYF | TRBJ2-5 | TRBV6-6 | NA | once
TGTGCCAGTAGTATCAAGGGACGGTACTATGGCTACACCTTC | CASSIKGRYYGYTF | TRBJ1-2 | TRBV19 | NA | NA
TGTGCCAGCAGCCAACCCACCCCGGGGGGGCCGAGCGATACGCAGTATTTT | CASSQPTPGGPSDTQYF | TRBJ2-3 | TRBV7-3 | TRBD2 | NA
TGCGCCAGCAGCTTGGTGACGCCTAGCACAGATACGCAGTATTTT | CASSLVTPSTDTQYF | TRBJ2-3 | TRBV5-1 | NA | once
TGTGCCAGCCGGACCGGTGGGTACAATGAGCAGTTCTTC | CASRTGGYNEQFF | TRBJ2-1 | TRBV27 | NA | NA
TGCAGCGTTGCCTTACCGGGACATGTACAGTACTTC | CSVALPGHVQYF | TRBJ2-7 | TRBV29-1 | NA | NA
TGTGCCAGCAGCTCTAGAGGCGGTTCGCCGCAAGAGACCCAGTACTTC | CASSSRGGSPQETQYF | TRBJ2-5 | TRBV5-4 | NA | NA
TGCGCCAGCAGCCAAGAGTGGCGTCGAGGACGAGGCACTGAAGCTTTCTTT | CASSQEWRRGRGTEAFF | TRBJ1-1 | TRBV4-3 | NA | NA
TGTGCCAGCAGCTTATATTCATCGGGGAGTGGCACAGATACGCAGTATTTT | CASSLYSSGSGTDTQYF | TRBJ2-3 | TRBV7-9 | NA | NA
TGCAGCGTCTCAACCCAGGGGGGGACCTACAATGAGCAGTTCTTC | CSVSTQGGTYNEQFF | TRBJ2-1 | TRBV29-1 | NA | NA
TGTGCCAGCAGCTTAGACAGCGGACCGTCCTACGAGCAGTACTTC | CASSLDSGPSYEQYF | TRBJ2-7 | TRBV7-8 | NA | NA
TGCAGCGTTGCCAGGGGCAATAATCAGCCCCAGCATTTT | CSVARGNNQPQHF | TRBJ1-5 | TRBV29-1 | NA | few
TGTGCCAGTAGTGCCTACGGGGCAACTAATGAAAAACTGTTTTTT | CASSAYGATNEKLFF | TRBJ1-4 | TRBV19 | NA | NA
TGCGCCAGCAGCCAAGACCCCGGACAGTTAATAGGCTACACCTTC | CASSQDPGQLIGYTF | TRBJ1-2 | TRBV4-3 | NA | NA
TGTGCCAGTAGTCCCAAATCTGCAGGACACCACGAGCAGTACTTC | CASSPKSAGHHEQYF | TRBJ2-7 | TRBV19 | NA | medium-sized
TGTGCCAGCAGTTACGCAGAAGCTAACTATGGCTACACCTTC | CASSYAEANYGYTF | TRBJ1-2 | TRBV6-5 | NA | NA
TGTGCCAGCAGCTTGGATAGGGGTAATCGACTGGAGCAGTTCTTC | CASSLDRGNRLEQFF | TRBJ2-1 | TRBV5-8 | NA | NA
TGTGCCAGCAGTTTAAGGGGGATGGGCGAGCAGTACTTC | CASSLRGMGEQYF | TRBJ2-7 | TRBV28 | NA | NA
TGTGCCAGCAGCGCGAGGGGGGCGCATAGGGCAGATACGCAGTATTTT | CASSARGAHRADTQYF | TRBJ2-3 | TRBV9 | NA | NA
TGTGCCATCAGTGAGACGATAGAGACCGGGGAGCTGTTTTTT | CAISETIETGELFF | TRBJ2-2 | TRBV10-3 | NA | NA
TGTGCCAGCTGCGTTGCAGGGGGCTACGAGCAGTACTTC | CASCVAGGYEQYF | TRBJ2-7 | TRBV28 | TRBD1 | NA
TGTGCCAGCAGACGTAGCGGGGCCTCCACAGATACGCAGTATTTT | CASRRSGASTDTQYF | TRBJ2-3 | TRBV7-9 | TRBD2 | NA
TGTGCCAGCAGTGACTCGACCAGAATTATGGTATATTGGGGGCTTCGGGAAAAACTGTTTTTT | CASSDSTRIMVYWGLREKLFF | TRBJ1-4 | TRBV6-4 | NA | NA
TGTGCCAGCAGCCAAGAGGACTACCTAAGCGGGGAGCTGTTTTTT | CASSQEDYLSGELFF | TRBJ2-2 | TRBV14 | NA | NA
TGTGCCAGTAGTACCACCCTAGGACAGGGGTTGTCTGAAGCTTTCTTT | CASSTTLGQGLSEAFF | TRBJ1-1 | TRBV19 | TRBD1 | NA
TGTGCCAGCAGCCCCTACGGCCAGGCGACTGAAGCTTTCTTT | CASSPYGQATEAFF | TRBJ1-1 | TRBV7-2 | NA | NA
TGTGCCAGCAGCCAATTGACTAGCGGCGAGACCCAGTACTTC | CASSQLTSGETQYF | TRBJ2-5 | TRBV5-6 | TRBD2 | NA
TGTGCCAGCAGCTTTTCCCTCCGGGGTAGTACAGATACGCAGTATTTT | CASSFSLRGSTDTQYF | TRBJ2-3 | TRBV9 | NA | NA
TGTGCCAGCAGTCCCTTCGGGACAGGGGATAATGGCTACACCTTC | CASSPFGTGDNGYTF | TRBJ1-2 | TRBV28 | TRBD1 | few
TGTGCCAGCAGTTACGGGGGAACTATTAACTATGGCTACACCTTC | CASSYGGTINYGYTF | TRBJ1-2 | TRBV6-5 | NA | few
TGTGCCAGCAGCTTTTCCCGGGGCAATCAGCCCCAGCATTTT | CASSFSRGNQPQHF | TRBJ1-5 | TRBV5-6 | NA | NA